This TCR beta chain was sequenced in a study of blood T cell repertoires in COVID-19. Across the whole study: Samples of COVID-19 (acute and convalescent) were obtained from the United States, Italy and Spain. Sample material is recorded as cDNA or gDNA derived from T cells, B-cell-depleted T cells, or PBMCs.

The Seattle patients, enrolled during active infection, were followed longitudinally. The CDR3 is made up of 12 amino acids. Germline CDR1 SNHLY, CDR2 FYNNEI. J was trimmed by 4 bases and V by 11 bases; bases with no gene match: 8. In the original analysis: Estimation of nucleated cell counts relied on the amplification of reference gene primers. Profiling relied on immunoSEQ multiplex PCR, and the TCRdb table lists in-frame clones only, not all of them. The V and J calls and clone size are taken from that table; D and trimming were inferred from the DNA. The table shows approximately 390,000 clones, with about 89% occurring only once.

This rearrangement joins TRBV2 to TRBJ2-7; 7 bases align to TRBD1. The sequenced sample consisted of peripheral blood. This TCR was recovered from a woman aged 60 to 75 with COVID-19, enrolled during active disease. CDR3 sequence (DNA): TGTGCCTCCAAGGGGGCGGCGTACGAGCAGTACTTC. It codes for CASKGAAYEQYF.